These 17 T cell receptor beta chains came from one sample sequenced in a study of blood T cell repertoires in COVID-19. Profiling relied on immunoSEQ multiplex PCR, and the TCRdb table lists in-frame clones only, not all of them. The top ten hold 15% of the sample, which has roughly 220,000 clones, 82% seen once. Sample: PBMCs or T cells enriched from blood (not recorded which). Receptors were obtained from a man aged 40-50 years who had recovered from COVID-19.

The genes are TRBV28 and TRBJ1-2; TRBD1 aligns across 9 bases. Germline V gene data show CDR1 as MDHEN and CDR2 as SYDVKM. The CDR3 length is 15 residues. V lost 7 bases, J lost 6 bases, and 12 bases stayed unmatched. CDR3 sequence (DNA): TGTGCCAGCAAAATCTCACCTCGACAGGGGGATGGCTACACCTTC. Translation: CASKISPRQGDGYTF.

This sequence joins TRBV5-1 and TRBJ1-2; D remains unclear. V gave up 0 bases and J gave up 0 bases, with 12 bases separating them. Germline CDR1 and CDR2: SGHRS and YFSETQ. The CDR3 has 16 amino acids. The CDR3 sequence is CASSLGPQTANYGYTF. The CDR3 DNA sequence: TGCGCCAGCAGCTTGGGGCCCCAAACAGCTAACTATGGCTACACCTTC.

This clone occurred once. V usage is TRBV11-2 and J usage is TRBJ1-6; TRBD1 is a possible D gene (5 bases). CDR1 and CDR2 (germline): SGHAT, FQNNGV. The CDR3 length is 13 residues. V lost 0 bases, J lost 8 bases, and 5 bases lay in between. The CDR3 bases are TGTGCCAGCAGCTTAGAAGGGGATTCACCCCTCCACTTT. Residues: CASSLEGDSPLHF.

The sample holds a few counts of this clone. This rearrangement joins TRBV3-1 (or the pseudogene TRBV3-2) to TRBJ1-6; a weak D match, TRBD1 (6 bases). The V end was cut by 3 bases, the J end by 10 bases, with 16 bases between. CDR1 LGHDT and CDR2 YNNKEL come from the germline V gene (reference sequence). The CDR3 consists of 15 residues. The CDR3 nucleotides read TGTGCCAGCAGCCATCAGGCCCTAGGGGGATCACCCCTCCACTTT. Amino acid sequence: CASSHQALGGSPLHF.

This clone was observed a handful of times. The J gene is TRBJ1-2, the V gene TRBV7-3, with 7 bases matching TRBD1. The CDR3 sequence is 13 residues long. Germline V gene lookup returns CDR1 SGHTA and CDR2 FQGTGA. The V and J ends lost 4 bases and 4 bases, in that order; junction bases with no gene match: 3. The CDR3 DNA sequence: TGTGCCAGCAGCTCCGGGACAGCCTATGGCTACACCTTC. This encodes CASSSGTAYGYTF.

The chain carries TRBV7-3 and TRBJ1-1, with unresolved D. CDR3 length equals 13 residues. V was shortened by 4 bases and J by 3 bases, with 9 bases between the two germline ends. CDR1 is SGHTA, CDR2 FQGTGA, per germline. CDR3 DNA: TGTGCCAGCAGCTCGGTCCCCGACACTGAAGCTTTCTTT. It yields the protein CASSSVPDTEAFF. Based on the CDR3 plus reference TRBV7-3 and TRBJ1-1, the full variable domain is GAGVSQTPSNKVTEKGKYVELRCDPISGHTALYWYRQSLGQGPEFLIYFQGTGAADDSGLPNDRFFAVRPEGSVSTLKIQRTERGDSAVYLCASSSVPDTEAFFGQGTRLTVV.

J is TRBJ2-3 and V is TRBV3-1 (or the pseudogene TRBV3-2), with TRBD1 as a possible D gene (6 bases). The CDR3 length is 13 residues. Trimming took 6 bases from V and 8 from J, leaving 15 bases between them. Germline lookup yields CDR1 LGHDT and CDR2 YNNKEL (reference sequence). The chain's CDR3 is CASSLSGATTQYF. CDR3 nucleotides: TGTGCCAGCAGTCTATCAGGGGCCACTACGCAGTATTTT.

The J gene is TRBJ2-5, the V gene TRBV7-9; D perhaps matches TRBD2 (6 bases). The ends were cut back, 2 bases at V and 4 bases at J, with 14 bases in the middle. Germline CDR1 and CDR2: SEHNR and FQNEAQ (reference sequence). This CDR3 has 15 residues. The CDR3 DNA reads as TGTGCCAGCAGCTTAAACAGCGGGCCCCCAGAGACCCAGTACTTC. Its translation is CASSLNSGPPETQYF.

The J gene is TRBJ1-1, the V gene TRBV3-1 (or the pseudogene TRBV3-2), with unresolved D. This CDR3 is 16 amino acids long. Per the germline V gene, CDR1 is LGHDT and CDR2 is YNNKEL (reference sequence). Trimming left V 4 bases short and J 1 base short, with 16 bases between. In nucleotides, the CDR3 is TGTGCCAGCAGCCCTCCTCCTGTGCTGGCGAACACTGAAGCTTTCTTT. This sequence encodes CASSPPPVLANTEAFF.

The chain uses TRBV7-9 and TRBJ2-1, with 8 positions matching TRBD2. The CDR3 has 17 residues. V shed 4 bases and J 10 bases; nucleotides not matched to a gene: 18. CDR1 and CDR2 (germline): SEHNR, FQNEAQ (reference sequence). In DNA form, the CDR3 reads TGTGCCAGCAGCTCACCTTACGGGACTAGGGGAAGGAACGAGCAGTTCTTC. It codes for CASSSPYGTRGRNEQFF.

The CDR3 sequence: CASSEGAEDGYTF. The CDR3 DNA follows: TGTGCCAGCAGTGAAGGGGCAGAAGATGGCTACACCTTC. The genes are TRBV6-1 and TRBJ1-2, with D uncertain. This CDR3 is built from 13 residues. Germline V lookup: CDR1 MNHNS, CDR2 SASEGT. V lost 1 base and J 6 bases, leaving 9 bases between the germline ends.

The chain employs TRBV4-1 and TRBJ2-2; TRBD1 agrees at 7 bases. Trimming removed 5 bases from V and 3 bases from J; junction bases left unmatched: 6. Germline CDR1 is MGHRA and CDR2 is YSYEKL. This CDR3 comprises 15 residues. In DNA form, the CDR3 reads TGCGCCAGCAGCAACCGAGACAGGGACACCGGGGAGCTGTTTTTT. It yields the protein CASSNRDRDTGELFF.

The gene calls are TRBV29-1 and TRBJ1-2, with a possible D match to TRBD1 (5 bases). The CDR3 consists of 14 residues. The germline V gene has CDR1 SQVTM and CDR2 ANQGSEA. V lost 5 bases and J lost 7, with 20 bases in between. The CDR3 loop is CSVQTPGTDSGYTF. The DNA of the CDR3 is TGCAGCGTTCAGACTCCAGGGACTGACTCTGGCTACACCTTC.

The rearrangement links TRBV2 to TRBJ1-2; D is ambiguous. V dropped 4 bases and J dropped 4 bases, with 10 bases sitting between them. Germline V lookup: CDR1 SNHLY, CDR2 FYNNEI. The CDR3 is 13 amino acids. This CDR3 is CASSGQESYGYTF. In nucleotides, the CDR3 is TGTGCCAGCAGTGGTCAGGAAAGCTATGGCTACACCTTC.

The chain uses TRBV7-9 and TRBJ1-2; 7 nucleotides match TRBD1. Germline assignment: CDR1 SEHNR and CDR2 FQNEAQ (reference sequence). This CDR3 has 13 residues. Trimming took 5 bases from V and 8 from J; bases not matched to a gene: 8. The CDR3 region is CASSMDRFGGYTF. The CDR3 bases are TGTGCCAGCAGCATGGACAGGTTCGGGGGCTACACCTTC.

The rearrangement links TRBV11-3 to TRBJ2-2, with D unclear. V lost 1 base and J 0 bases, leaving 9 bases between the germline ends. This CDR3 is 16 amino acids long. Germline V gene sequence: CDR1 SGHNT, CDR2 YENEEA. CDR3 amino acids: CASSLGVAANTGELFF. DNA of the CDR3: TGTGCCAGCAGCTTAGGGGTAGCTGCGAACACCGGGGAGCTGTTTTTT.

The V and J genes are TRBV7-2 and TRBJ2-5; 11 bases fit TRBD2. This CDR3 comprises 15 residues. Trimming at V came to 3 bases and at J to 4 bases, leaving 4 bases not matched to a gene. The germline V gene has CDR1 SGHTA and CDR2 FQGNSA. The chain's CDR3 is CASSFSGGVGETQYF. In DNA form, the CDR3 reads TGTGCCAGCAGCTTTAGCGGGGGGGTCGGAGAGACCCAGTACTTC.